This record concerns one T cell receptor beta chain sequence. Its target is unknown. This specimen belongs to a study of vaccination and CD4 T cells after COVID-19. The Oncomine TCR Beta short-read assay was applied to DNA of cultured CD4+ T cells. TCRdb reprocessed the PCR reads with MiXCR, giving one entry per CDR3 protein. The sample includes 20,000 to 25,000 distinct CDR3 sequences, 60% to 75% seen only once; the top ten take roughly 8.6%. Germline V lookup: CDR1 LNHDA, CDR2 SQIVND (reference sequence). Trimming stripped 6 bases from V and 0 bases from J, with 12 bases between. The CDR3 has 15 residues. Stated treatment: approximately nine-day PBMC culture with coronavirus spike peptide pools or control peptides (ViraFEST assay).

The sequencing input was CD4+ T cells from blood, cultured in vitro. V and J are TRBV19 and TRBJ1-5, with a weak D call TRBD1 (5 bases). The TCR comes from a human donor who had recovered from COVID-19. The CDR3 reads CASRGMGGSNQPQHF. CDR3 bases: TGTGCCAGTAGGGGGATGGGGGGTAGCAATCAGCCCCAGCATTTT. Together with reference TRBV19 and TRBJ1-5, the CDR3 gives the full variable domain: DGGITQSPKYLFRKEGQNVTLSCEQNLNHDAMYWYRQDPGQGLRLIYYSQIVNDFQKGDIAEGYSVSREKKESFPLTVTSAQKNPTAFYLCASRGMGGSNQPQHFGDGTRLSIL.